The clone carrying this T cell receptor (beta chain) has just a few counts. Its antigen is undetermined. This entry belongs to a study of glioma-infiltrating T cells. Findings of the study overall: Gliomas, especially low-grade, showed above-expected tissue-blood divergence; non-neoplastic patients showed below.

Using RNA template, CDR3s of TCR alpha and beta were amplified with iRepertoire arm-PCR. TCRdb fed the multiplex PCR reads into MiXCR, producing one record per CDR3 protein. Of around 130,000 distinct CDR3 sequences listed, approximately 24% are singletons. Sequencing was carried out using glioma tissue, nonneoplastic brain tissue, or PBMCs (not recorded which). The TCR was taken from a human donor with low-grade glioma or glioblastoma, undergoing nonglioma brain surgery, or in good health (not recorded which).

The CDR3 DNA is TGTGCCAGCAGCGTGAGGGTCGACTATGGCTACACCTTC. Its translation: CASSVRVDYGYTF. The chain combines TRBV3-1 with TRBJ1-2; D gene ambiguous. The germline gives CDR1 LGHDT, CDR2 YNNKEL (reference sequence). V shed 5 bases and J shed 3 bases, with 10 bases lying between them. This CDR3 is built from 13 residues. Together with reference TRBV3-1 and TRBJ1-2, the CDR3 gives the full variable domain: DTAVSQTPKYLVTQMGNDKSIKCEQNLGHDTMYWYKQDSKKFLKIMFSYNNKELIINETVPNRFSPKSPDKAHLNLHINSLELGDSAVYFCASSVRVDYGYTFGSGTRLTVV.